This is a list of T cell receptor beta chains from one sample in a study of T cells after yellow fever vaccination. TCRdb used MiXCR to reprocess the 5' RACE reads, holding one entry per CDR3 protein. The sample shows 150,000 or so distinct CDR3 sequences, around 7.2% of them seen only once. The sequencing here drew on CD4+ T cells sorted from PBMCs, taken 5 days after the first yellow fever vaccination. The receptors derive from a young man who received the YFV17D yellow fever vaccine. Both conserved end residues are part of each CDR3. Each record gives: V gene, clone size, J gene, D gene, CDR3 protein, CDR3 DNA. D genes are given only for firm matches. The size of a clone is reported for some rows only, either as once, few or many, or as a class for expanded clones.

v_gene: TRBV5-5
abundance: many
j_gene: TRBJ2-2
d_gene: .
CDR3aa: CASSFRGSANTGELFF
CDR3nt: TGTGCCAGCAGCTTTCGAGGGTCTGCGAACACCGGGGAGCTGTTTTTT

v_gene: TRBV5-4
abundance: few
j_gene: TRBJ2-5
d_gene: .
CDR3aa: CASRLGGSSILETQYF
CDR3nt: TGTGCCAGCCGACTCGGGGGCAGCTCAATCCTCGAGACCCAGTACTTC

v_gene: TRBV20-1
abundance: many
j_gene: TRBJ1-6
d_gene: .
CDR3aa: CSARSRPPLHF
CDR3nt: TGCAGTGCTAGAAGCCGGCCACCCCTCCACTTT

v_gene: TRBV12-3/TRBV12-4
abundance: .
j_gene: TRBJ2-3
d_gene: .
CDR3aa: CASSLGGPGTQYF
CDR3nt: TGTGCCAGCAGTTTGGGGGGGCCGGGTACGCAGTATTTT

v_gene: TRBV6-2/TRBV6-3
abundance: .
j_gene: TRBJ1-1
d_gene: .
CDR3aa: CASLRMANTEAFF
CDR3nt: TGTGCCAGCCTTAGGATGGCGAACACTGAAGCTTTCTTT

v_gene: TRBV7-3
abundance: many
j_gene: TRBJ1-1
d_gene: .
CDR3aa: CASSLDGGLTEAFF
CDR3nt: TGTGCCAGCAGCTTAGACGGGGGGCTCACTGAAGCTTTCTTT

v_gene: TRBV7-2
abundance: many
j_gene: TRBJ2-3
d_gene: .
CDR3aa: CASSFGNTQYF
CDR3nt: TGTGCCAGCAGCTTTGGGAATACGCAGTATTTT

v_gene: TRBV24-1
abundance: .
j_gene: TRBJ2-1
d_gene: TRBD1
CDR3aa: CATSDLGQGVNEQFF
CDR3nt: TGTGCCACCAGTGACCTGGGACAGGGGGTAAATGAGCAGTTCTTC

v_gene: TRBV12-3/TRBV12-4
abundance: .
j_gene: TRBJ2-2
d_gene: .
CDR3aa: CASSSGSNTGELFF
CDR3nt: TGTGCCAGCAGTTCCGGATCGAACACCGGGGAGCTGTTTTTT

v_gene: TRBV2
abundance: many
j_gene: TRBJ1-5
d_gene: TRBD1
CDR3aa: CASSGIGDGRGRSNQPQHF
CDR3nt: TGTGCCAGCAGTGGGATCGGGGACGGTAGGGGGCGAAGCAATCAGCCCCAGCATTTT

v_gene: TRBV21-1
abundance: many
j_gene: TRBJ2-1
d_gene: .
CDR3aa: CASNYTGGFNEQFF
CDR3nt: TGTGCCAGCAACTACACAGGGGGCTTCAATGAGCAGTTCTTC

v_gene: TRBV7-2
abundance: .
j_gene: TRBJ2-1
d_gene: TRBD2
CDR3aa: CASHTQRGSYNEQFF
CDR3nt: TGTGCCAGCCATACTCAGCGGGGCTCCTACAATGAGCAGTTCTTC

v_gene: TRBV7-8
abundance: .
j_gene: TRBJ2-2
d_gene: .
CDR3aa: CASTGRVAGELFF
CDR3nt: TGTGCCAGCACGGGGCGGGTTGCCGGGGAGCTGTTTTTT

v_gene: TRBV24-1
abundance: few
j_gene: TRBJ2-3
d_gene: .
CDR3aa: CATSDPGHSPDTQYF
CDR3nt: TGTGCCACCAGTGACCCTGGACACTCGCCAGATACGCAGTATTTT

v_gene: TRBV6-5
abundance: many
j_gene: TRBJ2-1
d_gene: .
CDR3aa: CASTVVGVSGLRNEQFF
CDR3nt: TGTGCCAGCACAGTGGTCGGGGTTTCGGGCCTACGCAATGAGCAGTTCTTC

v_gene: TRBV7-8
abundance: many
j_gene: TRBJ2-1
d_gene: .
CDR3aa: CASSFGTPLYNEQFF
CDR3nt: TGTGCCAGCAGCTTCGGGACTCCCCTCTACAATGAGCAGTTCTTC

v_gene: TRBV12-3/TRBV12-4
abundance: many
j_gene: TRBJ1-1
d_gene: .
CDR3aa: CASSLDSSNTEAFF
CDR3nt: TGTGCCAGCAGTTTAGACAGCTCGAACACTGAAGCTTTCTTT

v_gene: TRBV20-1
abundance: many
j_gene: TRBJ1-5
d_gene: TRBD1
CDR3aa: CSASTGTGYLIQPQHF
CDR3nt: TGCAGTGCTAGCACCGGGACAGGTTATCTTATTCAGCCCCAGCATTTT

v_gene: TRBV18
abundance: once
j_gene: TRBJ2-3
d_gene: TRBD1
CDR3aa: CASSPTGYTDTKYF
CDR3nt: TGTGCCAGCTCACCGACAGGGTACACAGATACGAAGTATTTT

v_gene: TRBV20-1
abundance: many
j_gene: TRBJ1-3
d_gene: .
CDR3aa: CSAAFSGNTIYF
CDR3nt: TGCAGTGCTGCCTTCTCTGGAAACACCATATATTTT

v_gene: TRBV7-3
abundance: few
j_gene: TRBJ1-1
d_gene: .
CDR3aa: CASSLNAPGHGTEAFF
CDR3nt: TGTGCCAGCAGCTTAAATGCCCCAGGCCATGGGACTGAAGCTTTCTTT

v_gene: TRBV6-4
abundance: many
j_gene: TRBJ2-4
d_gene: TRBD2
CDR3aa: CASSAEAGLAKNIQYF
CDR3nt: TGTGCCAGCAGTGCTGAAGCGGGGTTAGCCAAAAACATTCAGTACTTC

v_gene: TRBV5-1
abundance: .
j_gene: TRBJ1-1
d_gene: TRBD1
CDR3aa: CASSWGQGGGNTEAFF
CDR3nt: TGCGCCAGCAGCTGGGGACAGGGAGGGGGAAACACTGAAGCTTTCTTT

v_gene: TRBV7-2
abundance: many
j_gene: TRBJ2-4
d_gene: .
CDR3aa: CASSLEAWETKNIQYF
CDR3nt: TGTGCCAGCAGCTTAGAGGCCTGGGAAACCAAAAACATTCAGTACTTC

v_gene: TRBV5-1
abundance: .
j_gene: TRBJ2-1
d_gene: .
CDR3aa: CASSLEGGNEQFF
CDR3nt: TGCGCCAGCAGCTTGGAGGGGGGCAATGAGCAGTTCTTC

v_gene: TRBV19
abundance: .
j_gene: TRBJ1-2
d_gene: TRBD1
CDR3aa: CASSFRTGPYGYTF
CDR3nt: TGTGCCAGTAGCTTCCGGACAGGGCCCTATGGCTACACCTTC

v_gene: TRBV12-3/TRBV12-4
abundance: many
j_gene: TRBJ2-1
d_gene: TRBD2
CDR3aa: CASFPLAGGVPNEQFF
CDR3nt: TGTGCCAGCTTCCCACTAGCGGGGGGGGTTCCCAATGAGCAGTTCTTC

v_gene: TRBV15
abundance: many
j_gene: TRBJ2-7
d_gene: .
CDR3aa: CATSDYVRDGASYEQYF
CDR3nt: TGTGCCACCAGCGACTACGTCAGGGACGGGGCTTCCTACGAGCAGTACTTC

v_gene: TRBV14
abundance: few
j_gene: TRBJ1-2
d_gene: .
CDR3aa: CASTAWEGTLYGYTF
CDR3nt: TGTGCCAGCACCGCATGGGAGGGGACCCTATATGGCTACACCTTC

v_gene: TRBV3-1
abundance: many
j_gene: TRBJ2-1
d_gene: TRBD1
CDR3aa: CASSQSGDSSYNEQFF
CDR3nt: TGTGCCAGCAGCCAATCAGGGGACAGCTCCTACAATGAGCAGTTCTTC

v_gene: TRBV7-6
abundance: .
j_gene: TRBJ2-1
d_gene: TRBD2
CDR3aa: CASSLAVRASGDNEQFF
CDR3nt: TGTGCCAGCAGCTTAGCGGTCCGGGCTAGCGGGGACAATGAGCAGTTCTTC

v_gene: TRBV6-2/TRBV6-3
abundance: few
j_gene: TRBJ1-5
d_gene: .
CDR3aa: CASSYRIGRQPQHF
CDR3nt: TGTGCCAGCAGTTACCGTATCGGGAGGCAGCCCCAGCATTTT

v_gene: TRBV29-1
abundance: many
j_gene: TRBJ2-1
d_gene: TRBD1
CDR3aa: CSVLPGTGGNHNEQFF
CDR3nt: TGCAGCGTTTTACCCGGGACAGGGGGGAATCACAATGAGCAGTTCTTC

v_gene: TRBV12-3/TRBV12-4
abundance: .
j_gene: TRBJ1-2
d_gene: TRBD1
CDR3aa: CASRSSGTGSGYTF
CDR3nt: TGTGCCAGCAGGTCATCCGGGACAGGGAGTGGCTACACCTTC

v_gene: TRBV12-3/TRBV12-4
abundance: many
j_gene: TRBJ1-2
d_gene: .
CDR3aa: CASSFERGSSGYTF
CDR3nt: TGTGCCAGCAGTTTCGAGCGGGGATCCTCTGGCTACACCTTC

v_gene: TRBV20-1
abundance: many
j_gene: TRBJ2-4
d_gene: TRBD2
CDR3aa: CSARLAGLAKNIQYF
CDR3nt: TGCAGTGCAAGACTAGCGGGGTTAGCCAAAAACATTCAGTACTTC

v_gene: TRBV18
abundance: few
j_gene: TRBJ2-3
d_gene: .
CDR3aa: CASSPDYLLTDTQYF
CDR3nt: TGTGCCAGCTCACCTGACTATCTCTTAACAGATACGCAGTATTTT

v_gene: TRBV20-1
abundance: few
j_gene: TRBJ2-7
d_gene: TRBD1
CDR3aa: CSARAPGQGYEQYF
CDR3nt: TGCAGTGCTAGAGCCCCGGGACAGGGCTACGAGCAGTACTTC

v_gene: TRBV5-1
abundance: many
j_gene: TRBJ2-3
d_gene: TRBD2
CDR3aa: CASSGGRGDTDTQYF
CDR3nt: TGCGCCAGCAGCGGAGGGCGGGGGGACACAGATACGCAGTATTTT

v_gene: TRBV5-1
abundance: many
j_gene: TRBJ2-1
d_gene: .
CDR3aa: CASSFLSDQQFF
CDR3nt: TGCGCCAGCAGCTTCCTCAGTGATCAACAGTTCTTC

v_gene: TRBV24-1
abundance: many
j_gene: TRBJ2-1
d_gene: .
CDR3aa: CATSDPKLTGSSYNEQFF
CDR3nt: TGTGCCACCAGTGATCCAAAACTAACAGGGAGCTCCTACAATGAGCAGTTCTTC

v_gene: TRBV5-1
abundance: many
j_gene: TRBJ2-3
d_gene: TRBD2
CDR3aa: CASSLALSGGREDTQYF
CDR3nt: TGCGCCAGCAGCTTGGCCCTCTCGGGGGGGCGGGAGGATACGCAGTATTTT